This passage covers 10 T cell receptor beta chains from one sample sequenced in a study of PD-L1 blockade in urothelial cancer (TCRdb year 2017). Interpreted using the paper, the time point label stands for: pretreatment peripheral blood. Receptors were amplified or captured by the immunoSEQ multiplex PCR assay. The table comes from immuneACCESS by way of TCRdb, which keeps in-frame sequences with V and J called. Part of the clones is missing from these tables; in studies checked, under half for an unresolved V gene and the rest for unknown reasons. The sample table records around 130,000 clones; around 84% of these occur just once. The ten largest account for 3.2% of the sample. Sequenced material: PBMCs, taken around atezolizumab (anti-PD-L1) treatment. These TCRs come from a man aged 45-65 years with urothelial cancer.

This clone was seen only once. The chain carries TRBV10-3 and TRBJ2-4; a weak D match, TRBD2 (7 bases). Trimming shortened V by 0 bases and J by 7 bases, and 31 bases separated the two germline ends. CDR3 size: 21 residues. Germline V CDR1 and CDR2: ENHRY, SYGVKD. The CDR3, as DNA: TGTGCCATCAGTGAGTCGATGGGGGGGGGCGATTCTGCGGGAGAAGGGAACATTCAGTACTTC. Its translation: CAISESMGGGDSAGEGNIQYF.

The genes are TRBV5-1 and TRBJ2-1, with D uncertain. V dropped 0 bases and J dropped 3 bases, with 4 bases sitting between them. The CDR3 is 13 residues long. CDR1 is SGHRS and CDR2 is YFSETQ in the germline V gene. CDR3 DNA: TGCGCCAGCAGCTTGGACGGCTACAATGAGCAGTTCTTC. Translation gives CASSLDGYNEQFF.

The chain joins TRBV19 to TRBJ1-5, with D unclear. Trimming removed 1 base at V and 2 bases at J, with 12 bases between. The CDR3 is made up of 16 amino acids. Germline CDR1 reads LNHDA; CDR2 reads SQIVND (reference sequence). CDR3 bases: TGTGCCAGTAGTATAGGGGGAGGGTTGCGCAATCAGCCCCAGCATTTT. Amino acids: CASSIGGGLRNQPQHF.

The chain combines TRBV6-5 with TRBJ2-7; maybe TRBD1 (6 bases). V lost 5 bases, J lost 4 bases, and 18 bases lay in between. CDR1 is MNHEY, CDR2 SVGAGI, per germline. The CDR3 is 15 amino acids. The CDR3 DNA sequence: TGTGCCAGCAGTCTTGCCGCACAGGGACCGTACGAGCAGTACTTC. It is translated as CASSLAAQGPYEQYF.

V is TRBV27 and J is TRBJ1-5; 7 positions match TRBD1. The germline V gene encodes CDR1 MNHEY and CDR2 SMNVEV (reference sequence). This CDR3 comprises 15 residues. V lost 8 bases, J lost 0 bases, and 7 bases stayed unmatched. The CDR3 region is CASSPTGSSNQPQHF. The CDR3 DNA sequence: TGTGCCAGCTCCCCGACAGGGAGTAGCAATCAGCCCCAGCATTTT.

The CDR3 protein is CASSPGTAGYTF. The CDR3 bases are TGTGCCAGCAGCCCCGGGACAGCTGGCTACACCTTC. The V gene is TRBV7-2, the J gene TRBJ1-2; 7 bases agree with TRBD1. This CDR3 has 12 amino acids. Germline lookup yields CDR1 SGHTA and CDR2 FQGNSA. V shed 5 bases, J shed 7 bases, and the junction held 4 bases outside the gene matches.

This clone came up once. V gene TRBV5-4 combines with J gene TRBJ2-3, with 15 nucleotides matching TRBD2. CDR1 is SGHNT and CDR2 is YYREEE in the germline V gene (reference sequence). The CDR3 is 15 residues long. The J segment lost 6 bases and the V segment lost 5 bases, leaving 4 bases of the junction unmatched. CDR3 DNA sequence: TGTGCCAGCAGGCCCGGGACTAGCGGGAGGGATACGCAGTATTTT. It specifies CASRPGTSGRDTQYF. The full variable domain, rest sourced from reference TRBV5-4 and TRBJ2-3, is ETGVTQSPTHLIKTRGQQVTLRCSSQSGHNTVSWYQQALGQGPQFIFQYYREEENGRGNFPPRFSGLQFPNYSSELNVNALELDDSALYLCASRPGTSGRDTQYFGPGTRLTVL.

This chain connects TRBV28 to TRBJ2-3, with 7 bases aligning to TRBD1. V lost 3 bases to trimming and J lost 1 base; unmatched junction nucleotides: 4. The CDR3 has 15 residues. Germline V gene data show CDR1 as MDHEN and CDR2 as SYDVKM. CDR3: CASSFPQGGTDTQYF. DNA of the CDR3: TGTGCCAGCAGTTTCCCCCAGGGGGGCACAGATACGCAGTATTTT.

This chain uses TRBV7-2 with TRBJ2-5; D might be TRBD1 (5 bases). Looked up from germline, CDR1 is SGHTA and CDR2 is FQGNSA. The CDR3 contains 14 residues. V lost 5 bases, J lost 1 base, and 11 bases lay in between. CDR3 DNA: TGTGCCAGCAGCGGATCAGGGTTCCAAGAGACCCAGTACTTC. Translated, it gives CASSGSGFQETQYF.

The chain combines TRBV28 with TRBJ2-6; TRBD1 aligns across 8 bases. Germline trimming cut 11 bases from V and 2 bases from J; bases unmatched to any gene: 5. The CDR3 has 14 residues. Germline V CDR1 and CDR2: MDHEN, SYDVKM. Written as DNA, the CDR3 is TGTGCCGGCGGACAGGGAACTGGGGCCAACGTCCTGACTTTC. As protein: CAGGQGTGANVLTF.